The present TCR beta chain was sequenced within a study of blood T cell repertoires in COVID-19. Here immunoSEQ multiplex PCR was the method, and the copy in TCRdb shows in-frame clones only, minus some. In the table there are more than 100,000 clones, 70% to 90% of which are singletons. Germline CDR1 reads SEHNR; CDR2 reads FQNEAQ (reference sequence). The CDR3 has 16 residues. Trimming removed 1 base at V and 0 bases at J, with 9 bases between. The material sequenced was peripheral blood. The gene calls are TRBV7-9 and TRBJ1-4, with unresolved D. The receptor was isolated from a man aged 35 to 55 with acute or convalescent COVID-19. The CDR3: CASSLDTEATNEKLFF. The CDR3 nucleotides read TGTGCCAGCAGCTTAGATACGGAGGCAACTAATGAAAAACTGTTTTTT.